This TCR beta chain was found in a study of shared clonotypes between healthy human individuals. The CDR3 runs 12 residues. Between the trimmed V and J ends, which lost 6 bases and 0 bases, there was a span of 6 bases. CDR1 and CDR2 (germline): SNHLY, FYNNEI. The protocol was immunoSEQ multiplex PCR, while the TCRdb copy is restricted to in-frame clones and leaves out a portion. The sample records more than 2 million clones, approximately 95% being singletons. Sequencing was performed on naive CD4+ T cells sorted from blood. As for subset: CD45RA+ positively selected. The gene calls are TRBV2 and TRBJ2-7, with D unresolved. The TCR was taken from a man between 18 and 29 years old in good health. The CDR3 region has the DNA TGTGCCAGCAGCGAAATCTCCTACGAGCAGTACTTC. It codes for CASSEISYEQYF.